This T cell receptor (beta chain) derives from a study of post-analysis software for immune sequencing data. As for the study in general: Relapsing-remitting, secondary progressive and progressive-relapsing multiple sclerosis courses were included. Regarding the study as a whole: In multiple sclerosis, normalized Chao1 diversity was significantly below that of controls. Compared with controls, patients had more of roughly 5 TRBV segments, including TRBV5-6, TRBV5-1 and TRBV20-1. When the samples were clustered directly with F measure, those that had been prepared in the same batch showed strong co-clustering.

This clonotype was picked up a small number of times. Its matching antigen is unknown. Included in the TCR beta cDNA libraries were unique molecular identifiers. Each batch of about 0.95 to 10 million T cells produced roughly 0.5 million cDNA molecules. TCRdb reprocessed the PCR reads with MiXCR, giving one entry per CDR3 protein. The table lists about half a million distinct CDR3 sequences, over 35% of them singletons. The germline gives CDR1 DFQATT, CDR2 SNEGSKA (reference sequence). CDR3 length: 15 amino acids. The V segment lost 6 bases and the J segment 1 base; nucleotides outside the gene matches: 10.

The sequencing sample was made of blood. This TCR derives from a girl between 5 and 17 years old with multiple sclerosis. The J gene is TRBJ2-3, the V gene TRBV20-1; TRBD2 agrees at 7 bases. CDR3 DNA sequence: TGCAGTGCCCGAGGACTAGTGGACGGCACAGATACGCAGTATTTT. Amino acids: CSARGLVDGTDTQYF.